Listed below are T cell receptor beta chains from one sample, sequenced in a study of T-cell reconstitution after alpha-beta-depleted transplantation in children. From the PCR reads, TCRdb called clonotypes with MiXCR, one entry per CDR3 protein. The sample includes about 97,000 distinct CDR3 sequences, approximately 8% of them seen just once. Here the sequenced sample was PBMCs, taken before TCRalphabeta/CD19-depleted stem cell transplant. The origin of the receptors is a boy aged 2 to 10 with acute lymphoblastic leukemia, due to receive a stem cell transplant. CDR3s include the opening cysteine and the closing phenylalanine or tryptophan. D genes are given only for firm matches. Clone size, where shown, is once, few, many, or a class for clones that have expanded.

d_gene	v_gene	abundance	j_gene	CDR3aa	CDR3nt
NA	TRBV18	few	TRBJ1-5	CASSPTGGWSNQPQHF	TGTGCCAGCTCACCGACCGGGGGATGGAGCAATCAGCCCCAGCATTTT
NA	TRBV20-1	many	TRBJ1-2	CSARDNRDYGYTF	TGCAGTGCTAGAGATAACAGGGACTATGGCTACACCTTC
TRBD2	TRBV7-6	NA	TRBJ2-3	CASSAKLAGVADTQYF	TGTGCCAGCAGCGCCAAACTAGCGGGGGTGGCAGATACGCAGTATTTT
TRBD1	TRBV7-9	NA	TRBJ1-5	CASRGTGGGQPQHF	TGTGCCAGCAGGGGGACAGGGGGCGGCCAGCCCCAGCATTTT
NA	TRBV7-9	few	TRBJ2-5	CASTIGRGWDQETQYF	TGTGCCAGCACCATCGGTCGGGGCTGGGACCAAGAGACCCAGTACTTC
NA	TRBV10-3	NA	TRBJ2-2	CAISRRTTGTGELFF	TGTGCCATCAGTAGAAGGACAACGGGCACCGGGGAGCTGTTTTTT
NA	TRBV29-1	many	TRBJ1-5	CSVADASAPQHF	TGCAGCGTCGCCGACGCCTCCGCGCCCCAGCATTTT
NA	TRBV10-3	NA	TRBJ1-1	CAISGGTLNTEAFF	TGTGCCATCAGTGGCGGGACGTTGAACACTGAAGCTTTCTTT
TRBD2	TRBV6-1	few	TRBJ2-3	CASSKRGGGTDTQYF	TGTGCCAGCAGTAAGCGGGGGGGCGGCACAGATACGCAGTATTTT
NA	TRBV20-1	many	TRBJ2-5	CSAREPRRRLTQYF	TGCAGTGCTAGGGAGCCGAGGAGGCGGTTGACCCAGTACTTC
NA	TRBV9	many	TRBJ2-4	CASSPRLADNIQYF	TGTGCCAGCAGCCCCCGCCTAGCCGACAACATTCAGTACTTC
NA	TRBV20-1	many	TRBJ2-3	CSARDLWTDTQYF	TGCAGTGCTAGGGACTTGTGGACAGATACGCAGTATTTT
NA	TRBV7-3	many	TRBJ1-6	CASSLGGDSPLHF	TGTGCCAGCAGCTTAGGGGGAGATTCACCCCTCCACTTT
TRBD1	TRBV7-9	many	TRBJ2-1	CASSFGQVDEQFF	TGTGCCAGCAGCTTCGGACAGGTCGATGAGCAGTTCTTC
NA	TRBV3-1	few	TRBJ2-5	CASSRVGETQYF	TGTGCCTCCTCCCGGGTGGGAGAGACCCAGTACTTC
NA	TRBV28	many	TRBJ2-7	CASTPGGRTPYEQYF	TGTGCCAGCACCCCCGGCGGACGGACCCCCTACGAGCAGTACTTC
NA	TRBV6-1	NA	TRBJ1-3	CASSEQPRRNTIYF	TGTGCCAGCAGTGAGCAACCCCGGCGAAACACCATATATTTT
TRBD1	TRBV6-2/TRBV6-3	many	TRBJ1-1	CASSPRQTGGWTEAFF	TGTGCCAGCAGTCCACGCCAGACAGGGGGCTGGACTGAAGCTTTCTTT
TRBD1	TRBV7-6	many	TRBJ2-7	CASSLENPDRAGYEQYF	TGTGCCAGCAGCTTAGAAAACCCTGACAGGGCCGGCTACGAGCAGTACTTC
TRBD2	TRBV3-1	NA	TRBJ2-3	CACSQDPPSGGSTDTQYF	TGTGCCTGCAGCCAAGATCCCCCTAGCGGGGGGTCGACAGATACGCAGTATTTT
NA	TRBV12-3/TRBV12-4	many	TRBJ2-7	CASSQQSLSGGLGEQYF	TGTGCCAGCAGTCAGCAATCCCTCTCTGGGGGTCTTGGGGAGCAGTACTTC
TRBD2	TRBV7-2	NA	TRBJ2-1	CASSSSGEQFF	TGTGCCAGCAGCTCTAGCGGGGAGCAGTTCTTC
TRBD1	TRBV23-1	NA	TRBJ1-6	CASSHSGTGKTNSPLHF	TGCGCCAGCAGTCACTCCGGGACAGGGAAAACTAATTCACCCCTCCACTTT
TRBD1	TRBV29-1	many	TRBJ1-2	CSAESLDRVKGYTF	TGCAGCGCCGAGAGTCTAGACAGGGTGAAGGGCTACACCTTC
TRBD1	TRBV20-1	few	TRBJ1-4	CSAFEQGAEKLFF	TGCAGTGCTTTTGAGCAGGGGGCTGAAAAACTGTTTTTT
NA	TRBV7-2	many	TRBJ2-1	CASSLGFVRSPYNEQFF	TGTGCCAGCAGCTTAGGTTTTGTCAGGTCCCCCTACAATGAGCAGTTCTTC
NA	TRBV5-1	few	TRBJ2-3	CASSLGPVGRTDTQYF	TGCGCCAGCAGCTTGGGTCCCGTGGGTCGCACAGATACGCAGTATTTT
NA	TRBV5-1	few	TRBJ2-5	CASSPGDTLRETQYF	TGCGCCAGCAGCCCCGGTGACACCCTCCGGGAGACCCAGTACTTC
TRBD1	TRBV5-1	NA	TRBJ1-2	CASSMDSTGGNYGYTF	TGCGCCAGCAGCATGGATTCGACAGGGGGCAACTATGGCTACACCTTC
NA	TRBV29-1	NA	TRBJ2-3	CSVAGTPTTDTQYF	TGCAGCGTTGCCGGGACTCCTACCACAGATACGCAGTATTTT
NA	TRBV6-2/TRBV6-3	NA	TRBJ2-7	CASSYSLPNPTYEQYF	TGTGCCAGCAGTTATAGTTTGCCGAATCCTACCTACGAGCAGTACTTC
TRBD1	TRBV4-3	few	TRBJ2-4	CASSQVWGQENIQYF	TGCGCCAGCAGCCAAGTTTGGGGACAGGAAAACATTCAGTACTTC
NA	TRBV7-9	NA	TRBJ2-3	CASSSFSTDTQYF	TGTGCCAGCAGCTCCTTTAGCACAGATACGCAGTATTTT
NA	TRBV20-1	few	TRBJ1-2	CSASRGNGYTF	TGCAGTGCTAGCAGGGGAAATGGCTACACCTTC
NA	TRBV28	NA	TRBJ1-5	CASSHFTGLNQPQHF	TGTGCCAGCAGTCACTTCACAGGGCTCAATCAGCCCCAGCATTTT
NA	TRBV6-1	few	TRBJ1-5	CASSEVGGNQPQHF	TGTGCCAGCAGTGAAGTAGGAGGGAATCAGCCCCAGCATTTT
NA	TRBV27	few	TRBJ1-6	CASSLWDPSSYNSPLHF	TGTGCCAGCAGTTTATGGGACCCGAGCTCCTATAATTCACCCCTCCACTTT
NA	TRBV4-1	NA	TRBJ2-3	CASSLGTSRHSTDTQYF	TGCGCCAGCAGCCTGGGGACTTCACGACATAGCACAGATACGCAGTATTTT
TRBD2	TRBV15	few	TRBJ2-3	CATSSGLAGDPLSTDTQYF	TGTGCCACCAGCTCGGGGCTAGCGGGGGATCCCCTCTCCACAGATACGCAGTATTTT
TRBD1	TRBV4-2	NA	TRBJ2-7	CASSQDIGTGGYEQYF	TGTGCCAGCAGCCAAGATATTGGGACAGGGGGCTACGAGCAGTACTTC
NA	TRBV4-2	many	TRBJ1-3	CASSQDHRSLSGNTIYF	TGTGCCAGCAGCCAAGACCACAGGAGTCTCTCTGGAAACACCATATATTTT
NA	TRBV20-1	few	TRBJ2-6	CSARLGGISGANVLTF	TGCAGTGCTAGATTGGGGGGAATCTCTGGGGCCAACGTCCTGACTTTC
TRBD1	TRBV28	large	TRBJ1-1	CASSFRQGAIAEAFF	TGTGCCAGCAGTTTCCGACAGGGGGCTATCGCTGAAGCTTTCTTT
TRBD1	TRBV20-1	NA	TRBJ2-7	CCARDLAPGQSSYEQYF	TGCTGTGCTAGAGACCTAGCTCCGGGACAGAGCTCCTACGAGCAGTACTTC
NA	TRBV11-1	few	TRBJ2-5	CASSSRAGRGETQYF	TGTGCCAGCAGCTCCCGCGCAGGGCGAGGGGAGACCCAGTACTTC
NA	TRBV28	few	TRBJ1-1	CASHDGGGNTEAFF	TGTGCCAGCCATGACGGGGGAGGGAACACTGAAGCTTTCTTT